Presented here are 14 T cell receptor beta chains from one specimen sequenced in a study of shared clonotypes between healthy human individuals. CD45RO-negative cells were positively selected for CCR7, leaving out terminally differentiated effector memory CD45RA+ cells. Generated by immunoSEQ multiplex PCR, the TCRdb table keeps only in-frame clones and is missing some. The repertoire has hundreds of thousands of clones, 95% to 96% of them found once; the top ten carry 0.11%. The sample consisted of naive CD8+ T cells sorted from blood. The receptors derive from a woman aged 25 to 39 in good health.

This clone appeared once. J is TRBJ1-6 and V is TRBV29-1, with a weak D call TRBD1 (5 bases). The V and J ends lost 6 bases and 3 bases respectively, with 12 bases between them. The germline V gene has CDR1 SQVTM and CDR2 ANQGSEA. The CDR3 sequence is 14 residues long. Written as DNA, the CDR3 is TGCAGCGTCGGCACAGGCGACTATAATTCACCCCTCCACTTT. Translated: CSVGTGDYNSPLHF.

The chain joins TRBV27 to TRBJ1-1; a weak D match, TRBD1 (5 bases). The CDR3 has 14 amino acids. The germline V gene has CDR1 MNHEY and CDR2 SMNVEV (reference sequence). V lost 6 bases and J lost 1, with 12 bases in between. CDR3 sequence: CASRVPGPNTEAFF. DNA for the CDR3: TGTGCCAGCAGAGTCCCGGGACCGAACACTGAAGCTTTCTTT.

On this clone itself: Other DNA sequences from this sample encode an identical CDR3 as well. V gene TRBV28 combines with J gene TRBJ2-7; D uncertain. Trimming removed 3 bases from V and 3 bases from J, with 12 bases in between. The CDR3 has 14 amino acids. Germline CDR1 MDHEN, CDR2 SYDVKM. This CDR3 reads CASSFRVSSYEQYF. CDR3 sequence (DNA): TGTGCCAGCAGTTTTCGGGTTTCTAGCTACGAGCAGTACTTC.

The rearrangement uses TRBV18 and TRBJ1-1; D remains unclear. V was pared by 2 bases and J by 3 bases, with 13 bases between. Germline CDR1 reads KGHSH; CDR2 reads LQKENI. There are 15 residues in the CDR3. The CDR3 here is CASSPVSLSDTEAFF. The DNA for the CDR3 is TGTGCCAGCTCACCAGTCTCCTTGAGTGACACTGAAGCTTTCTTT.

In this sample, this clone turned up once. For the CDR3, the DNA is TGTGCCAGCAGTTTTCGTCTAGCGGGGAAAGAGACCCAGTACTTC. The encoded protein is CASSFRLAGKETQYF. The genes are TRBV28 and TRBJ2-5; TRBD2 aligns across 9 bases. The CDR3 totals 15 residues. V gave up 3 bases and J gave up 3 bases; unmatched junction bases: 5. The germline V gene encodes CDR1 MDHEN and CDR2 SYDVKM.

The rearrangement links TRBV12-5 to TRBJ2-5; TRBD1 aligns across 7 bases. The CDR3 totals 11 residues. Germline V lookup: CDR1 LGHNT, CDR2 FRNRAP. The CDR3 DNA sequence: TGTGCCCGGGACAGCCAAGAGACCCAGTACTTC. This encodes CARDSQETQYF.

The count of this clone is one. CDR3 coding DNA: TGTGCCAGCAGCTACGGACTAGCGGGAGGGAGCTCCTACGAGCAGTACTTC. Encoded protein: CASSYGLAGGSSYEQYF. V usage is TRBV27 and J usage is TRBJ2-7; 15 bases line up with TRBD2. CDR1 is MNHEY and CDR2 is SMNVEV in the germline V gene (reference sequence). V lost 6 bases and J lost 0; bases outside the gene matches: 6. This CDR3 spans 17 amino acids.

This sequence joins TRBV15 and TRBJ1-4; the D gene is possibly TRBD1 (5 bases). Germline CDR1 and CDR2: LNHNV and YYDKDF (reference sequence). CDR3 length: 14 residues. The ends were cut back, 4 bases at V and 8 bases at J, with 14 bases in the middle. The CDR3 DNA is TGTGCCACCAGCACCACAGGTCCGGGAGAAAAACTGTTTTTT. Translated, it gives CATSTTGPGEKLFF.

Concerning this clone: Additional DNA sequences in this sample encode the identical CDR3. The gene calls are TRBV27 and TRBJ2-7; no clear D gene. The V gene lost 0 bases and the J gene lost 0 bases, with 12 bases spanning the gap. This CDR3 has 16 amino acids. The V gene's germline CDR1 is MNHEY and CDR2 SMNVEV (reference sequence). CDR3 region: CASSLSPGSGSYEQYF. CDR3 nucleotides: TGTGCCAGCAGTTTATCGCCAGGCTCAGGCTCCTACGAGCAGTACTTC.

The chain has TRBV30 and TRBJ2-7; D may be TRBD1 (5 bases). V was pared by 0 bases and J by 0 bases, with 18 bases between. The CDR3 consists of 17 residues. Looked up from germline, CDR1 is GTSNPN and CDR2 is SVGIG (reference sequence). The CDR3 reads CAWSVQFNRRFSYEQYF. For the CDR3, the DNA is TGTGCCTGGAGTGTACAGTTCAACAGGCGATTCTCCTACGAGCAGTACTTC.

The rearrangement uses TRBV10-1 and TRBJ1-5, with 7 bases identical to TRBD1. The CDR3 length is 18 residues. The trim removed 1 base at V and 3 bases at J, leaving 12 bases unmatched. CDR1 is WNHNN and CDR2 is SYGVQD in the germline V gene (reference sequence). The chain's CDR3 is CASSEFQGGELHNQPQHF. In DNA form, the CDR3 reads TGCGCCAGCAGTGAGTTTCAGGGGGGCGAACTCCACAATCAGCCCCAGCATTTT.

The gene calls are TRBV10-2 and TRBJ2-1; 8 bases match TRBD1. The CDR3 sequence is 14 residues long. Trimming removed 3 bases from V and 7 bases from J; junction bases left unmatched: 5. Germline V gene sequence: CDR1 WSHSY, CDR2 SAAADI. This CDR3 is CASSDRGRRNEQFF. CDR3 DNA sequence: TGCGCCAGCAGTGACAGGGGGCGGAGAAATGAGCAGTTCTTC.

This rearrangement joins TRBV7-9 to TRBJ1-3; D not resolved. This CDR3 has 12 amino acids. With 0 bases removed from V and 11 bases from J, the gap between germline ends came to 8 bases. Germline CDR1 is SEHNR and CDR2 is FQNEAQ (reference sequence). CDR3 sequence: CASSLAGWPIYF. The CDR3 nucleotides read TGTGCCAGCAGCTTAGCAGGGTGGCCCATATATTTT.

The J gene is TRBJ1-2, the V gene TRBV15; the match to TRBD1 covers 7 bases. The V gene's germline CDR1 is LNHNV and CDR2 YYDKDF (reference sequence). The CDR3 loop spans 15 amino acids. The V gene end was trimmed by 2 bases and the J gene end by 5 bases; junction bases not matched to a gene: 8. CDR3: CATSRPETGWYGYTF. The CDR3 DNA is TGTGCCACCAGCAGACCCGAGACAGGGTGGTATGGCTACACCTTC.